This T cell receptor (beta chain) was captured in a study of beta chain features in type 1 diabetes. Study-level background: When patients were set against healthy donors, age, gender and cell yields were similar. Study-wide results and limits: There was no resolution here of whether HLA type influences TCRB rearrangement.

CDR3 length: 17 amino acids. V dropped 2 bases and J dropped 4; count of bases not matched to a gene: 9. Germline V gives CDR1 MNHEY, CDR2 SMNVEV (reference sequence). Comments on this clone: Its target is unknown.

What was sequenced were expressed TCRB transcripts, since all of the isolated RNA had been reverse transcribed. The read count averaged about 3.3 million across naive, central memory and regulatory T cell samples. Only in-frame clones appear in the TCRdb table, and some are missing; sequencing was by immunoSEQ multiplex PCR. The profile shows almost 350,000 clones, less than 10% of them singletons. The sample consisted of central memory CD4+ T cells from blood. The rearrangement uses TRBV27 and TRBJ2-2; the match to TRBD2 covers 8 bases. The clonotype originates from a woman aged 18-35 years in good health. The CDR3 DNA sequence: TGTGCCAGCAGTTTACGGTTGGGCCTAGCGGGCACCGGGGAGCTGTTTTTT. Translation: CASSLRLGLAGTGELFF.